The text below deals with one TCR beta chain. The antigen is undetermined. Germline CDR1 MNHNY, CDR2 SVGAGI (reference sequence). V lost 4 bases and J lost 0, with 7 bases in between. The CDR3 runs 14 residues. The sample comes from a study of T cell responses to AZD1222 COVID-19 vaccine. Only in-frame clones appear in the TCRdb table, and some are missing; sequencing was by immunoSEQ multiplex PCR. The sample lists over 110,000 clones; approximately 90% were seen once. Broader study findings: Along spike, vaccine-associated CD4 TCRs were found throughout, with dominance at 160-218 and 743-854. In a largely white British group with more females than males, clonal diversity was possibly underestimated. Reports say nearly half of spike-specific TCRs go after unmutated variant regions.

Material: peripheral blood, obtained 28 days after the second AZD1222 dose. The chain recombines TRBV6-6 with TRBJ1-5; D is ambiguous. This TCR was recovered from an adult who received the AZD1222 COVID-19 vaccine. The CDR3 bases are TGTGCCAGCAGTTCACAGAATAGCAATCAGCCCCAGCATTTT. Translated: CASSSQNSNQPQHF.